The clone carrying this T cell receptor beta chain was counted a few times. The antigen is unknown. Other nucleotide sequences from this sample produce the same CDR3. This record comes from a study of CD8+ T cells in alopecia areata. The overall study: Patients remained on tofacitinib for 6 to 18 months and then went 6 months without it. Study-level results: It was observed that many expanded lesional clones persisted in scalp and blood during tofacitinib. Alopecia totalis/universalis scalp especially showed more expanded CD8+ clones than normal scalp.

CDR3 length: 11 residues. CDR1 and CDR2 (germline): SQVTM, ANQGSEA. The V end was cut by 4 bases, the J end by 0 bases, with 4 bases between. Extracted RNA was reverse transcribed, and the resulting cDNA served as sequencing template. This table comes from immunoSEQ multiplex PCR, and its TCRdb copy is limited to in-frame clones, with some not included. The data hold 200,000 to 250,000 clones, with 50% to 70% observed a single time. Sample treatment: oral pan-JAK inhibitor, 5-10 mg twice daily. The chain has TRBV29-1 and TRBJ2-7; D gene uncertain. The sequencing used CD4+ T cells sorted from blood, collected at week 4, from a patient treated with tofacitinib. The source of this sequence is a human donor with alopecia areata. CDR3 DNA sequence: TGCAGCGTTGGAGACTCCTACGAGCAGTACTTC. It is translated as CSVGDSYEQYF.